The 19 T cell receptor beta chains below come from one sample, sequenced in a study of T cell responses to AZD1222 COVID-19 vaccine. Produced via immunoSEQ multiplex PCR; TCRdb's table is partial and in-frame only. This sample has 75,000 to 100,000 clones; 88% occur once, and the top ten carry about 3%. This material consisted of peripheral blood, taken on day 0 of AZD1222 vaccination. The receptor set was obtained from an adult in good health.

This sequence joins TRBV18 and TRBJ2-1; D gene uncertain. V was trimmed by 3 bases and J by 4 bases, leaving 13 bases between them. This CDR3 spans 15 amino acids. Germline values: CDR1 KGHSH, CDR2 LQKENI. The CDR3 region has the DNA TGTGCCAGCTCACCCCTCCCGCAGTATTACAATGAGCAGTTCTTC. It specifies CASSPLPQYYNEQFF.

A single count supports this clone. This chain links TRBV28 with TRBJ1-1; no firm D call. The V and J ends lost 6 bases and 2 bases respectively, with 10 bases between them. The CDR3 is 13 residues long. Per the germline V gene, CDR1 is MDHEN and CDR2 is SYDVKM. Here the CDR3 DNA reads TGTGCCAGCAGCTCCGACCTAAACACTGAAGCTTTCTTT. This encodes CASSSDLNTEAFF.

The chain employs TRBV10-2 and TRBJ1-6; weak D call: TRBD1 (6 bases). Germline V gene data show CDR1 as WSHSY and CDR2 as SAAADI. The length of the CDR3 is 15 residues. V was trimmed by 1 base and J by 5 bases, leaving 9 bases between them. For the CDR3, the DNA is TGCGCCAGCAGTGAGTACGGACAGAATAATTCACCCCTCCACTTT. This codes for CASSEYGQNNSPLHF.

V usage is TRBV5-1 and J usage is TRBJ2-3; 16 positions match TRBD2. The junction had 13 bases not matched to a gene; V was cut back by 4 bases and J by 5 bases. The germline CDR1 and CDR2 sequences are SGHRS and YFSETQ. This CDR3 is 19 amino acids long. The CDR3 region has the DNA TGCGCCAGCAGCGAGAACCCCGGGACTAGCGGGAGGGCCGTAGATACGCAGTATTTT. It encodes CASSENPGTSGRAVDTQYF.

The chain recombines TRBV6-4 with TRBJ1-1; TRBD1 aligns across 8 bases. The length of the CDR3 is 14 residues. Germline V gene sequence: CDR1 MRHNA, CDR2 SNTAGT. Trimming at V came to 7 bases and at J to 5 bases, leaving 9 bases not matched to a gene. In nucleotides, the CDR3 is TGTGCCAGCACGGTTGGACAGGGAGGGACTGAAGCTTTCTTT. This codes for CASTVGQGGTEAFF.

V is TRBV11-2 and J is TRBJ1-4; D not resolved. Germline CDR1 SGHAT, CDR2 FQNNGV. V lost 1 base, J lost 7 bases, and 10 bases lay in between. CDR3 length equals 14 residues. The DNA for the CDR3 is TGTGCCAGCAGCTTAGTGTCTGTCCGTGAAAAACTGTTTTTT. It specifies CASSLVSVREKLFF.

The rearrangement links TRBV7-3 to TRBJ2-4; TRBD1 is a possible D gene (5 bases). Germline V CDR1 and CDR2: SGHTA, FQGTGA. V was clipped by 1 base and J by 0 bases, with 13 bases between them. This CDR3 has 17 residues. The CDR3 nucleotides are TGTGCCAGCAGCTTAAGGTTGGGGCTGCTAGCCAAAAACATTCAGTACTTC. It codes for CASSLRLGLLAKNIQYF.

The chain employs TRBV2 and TRBJ1-5, with unresolved D. Between the trimmed V and J ends, which lost 2 bases and 6 bases, there was a span of 8 bases. The CDR3 length is 13 residues. Germline CDR1 and CDR2: SNHLY and FYNNEI. CDR3: CASSEMKAQPQHF. CDR3 coding DNA: TGTGCCAGCAGTGAAATGAAAGCTCAGCCCCAGCATTTT.

The V gene is TRBV7-2, the J gene TRBJ2-1; D remains ambiguous. CDR1 SGHTA and CDR2 FQGNSA come from the germline V gene. V lost 4 bases and J 7 bases, leaving 14 bases between the germline ends. This CDR3 has 14 residues. CDR3 in amino acids: CASSYSRVLNEQFF. The CDR3 DNA reads TGTGCCAGCAGCTATTCGCGTGTCCTGAATGAGCAGTTCTTC.

This rearrangement joins TRBV6-4 to TRBJ2-3; TRBD2 agrees at 8 bases. This CDR3 contains 16 residues. The ends lost 2 bases at V and 1 base at J; junction bases unmatched: 5. Germline CDR1 MRHNA, CDR2 SNTAGT. The chain's CDR3 is CASSDESGSGTDTQYF. CDR3 bases: TGTGCCAGCAGTGACGAGAGCGGGAGCGGCACAGATACGCAGTATTTT.

The chain uses TRBV7-9 and TRBJ2-1; 7 bases are shared with TRBD1. Germline V gene sequence: CDR1 SEHNR, CDR2 FQNEAQ (reference sequence). This CDR3 region has 17 residues. Trimming cost V 5 bases and J 7 bases; bases outside gene matches: 17. In DNA form, the CDR3 reads TGTGCCAGCAGCGAACGGAGTAGAGGGGGCGCATTAAATGAGCAGTTCTTC. Its protein is CASSERSRGGALNEQFF.

This sequence joins TRBV29-1 and TRBJ2-5, with 12 bases fitting TRBD2. Trimming cost V 4 bases and J 4 bases; bases outside gene matches: 10. Germline CDR1 and CDR2: SQVTM and ANQGSEA. CDR3 length: 16 residues. The CDR3 loop is CSVVPSGRAPSETQYF. DNA of the CDR3: TGCAGCGTTGTCCCTAGCGGGAGGGCCCCGTCAGAGACCCAGTACTTC.

The genes are TRBV2 and TRBJ2-3, with 10 bases fitting TRBD2. This CDR3 has 15 residues. Germline CDR1 is SNHLY and CDR2 is FYNNEI. J was trimmed by 7 bases and V by 1 base; bases with no gene match: 5. The CDR3 nucleotides are TGTGCCAGCAGTGAAGGGCTAGCGGGAGAAAATACGCAGTATTTT. Translating gives CASSEGLAGENTQYF.

The chain couples TRBV7-9 to TRBJ1-3; D is possibly TRBD1 (5 bases). CDR1 and CDR2 (germline): SEHNR, FQNEAQ (reference sequence). V was cut by 1 base and J by 0 bases, with 7 bases left in between. This CDR3 contains 15 residues. The CDR3 reads CASSLGQYSGNTIYF. The CDR3 DNA reads TGTGCCAGCAGCTTAGGACAGTACTCTGGAAACACCATATATTTT.

This clone appeared a single time. The CDR3 sequence: CASSTGPLLYGYTF. As DNA, the CDR3 is TGTGCCAGCAGTACAGGGCCCCTACTCTATGGCTACACCTTC. The J gene is TRBJ1-2, the V gene TRBV28, with a weak D call TRBD1 (6 bases). V was cut by 5 bases and J by 4 bases, with 14 bases left in between. The CDR3 is 14 amino acids. Germline V gene lookup returns CDR1 MDHEN and CDR2 SYDVKM.

The chain recombines TRBV19 with TRBJ1-2, with TRBD1 matching over 9 bases. The J segment lost 7 bases and the V segment lost 11 bases, leaving 8 bases of the junction unmatched. CDR1 is LNHDA, CDR2 SQIVND, per germline (reference sequence). The CDR3 extends over 12 amino acids. DNA for the CDR3: TGTGCCCCAAGGACAGGGGCTTGTGGCTACACCTTC. Protein product: CAPRTGACGYTF. Drawing the rest from reference TRBV19 and TRBJ1-2, the complete variable domain is DGGITQSPKYLFRKEGQNVTLSCEQNLNHDAMYWYRQDPGQGLRLIYYSQIVNDFQKGDIAEGYSVSREKKESFPLTVTSAQKNPTAFYLCAPRTGACGYTFGSGTRLTVV.

J is TRBJ1-1 and V is TRBV6-5, with D maybe TRBD1 (5 bases). CDR3 length: 15 residues. CDR1 MNHEY and CDR2 SVGAGI come from the germline V gene. Trimming pared 8 bases from V and 5 bases from J, leaving 21 bases between. CDR3 DNA: TGTGCCAGCCACCGGGACTACGAAGGAAATACTGAAGCTTTCTTT. Translating gives CASHRDYEGNTEAFF.

The chain joins TRBV29-1 to TRBJ1-2, with D perhaps TRBD1 (5 bases). V gave up 2 bases and J gave up 4 bases, with 8 bases separating them. The CDR3 spans 12 residues. Germline assignment: CDR1 SQVTM and CDR2 ANQGSEA. For the CDR3, the DNA is TGCAGCGTTGAAATGGGACTCTATGGCTACACCTTC. Translation gives CSVEMGLYGYTF.

This chain connects TRBV27 to TRBJ2-1, with 9 bases matching TRBD2. The CDR3 consists of 13 residues. Germline-derived CDR1 and CDR2 are MNHEY and SMNVEV (reference sequence). The ends lost 6 bases at V and 12 bases at J; junction bases unmatched: 9. The CDR3 sequence: CASRATSGRRQFF. CDR3 nucleotide sequence: TGTGCCAGCAGAGCGACGAGCGGGAGGCGGCAGTTCTTC.